This is a list of T cell receptor beta chains from one sample in a study of PD-L1 blockade in urothelial cancer. Data came from immunoSEQ multiplex PCR; TCRdb stores just in-frame clones and leaves some out. Counted here are tens of thousands of clones, 75% to 95% occurring once; the ten biggest clones make up 0.87%. Sequenced material: PBMCs, taken around atezolizumab (anti-PD-L1) treatment. Receptors were obtained from a woman of 80 years or more with urothelial cancer. Both conserved end residues are part of each CDR3. Fields, in order: J gene, D gene, V gene, clone size, CDR3 protein, CDR3 DNA. A D gene is named only where the DNA matches it firmly. Clone size appears in some rows only: once, few, many, or a class for an expanded clone.

TRBJ2-2 - TRBV7-9 - CASSSEGLPFGELFF TGTGCCAGCAGCTCAGAGGGCCTCCCCTTTGGGGAGCTGTTTTTT
TRBJ2-5 - TRBV5-1 - CASSLPSETQYF TGCGCCAGCAGCTTGCCCTCAGAGACCCAGTACTTC
TRBJ1-5 - TRBV18 - CASSPRPQVSNQPQHF TGTGCCAGCTCACCACGTCCCCAAGTGAGTAATCAGCCCCAGCATTTT
TRBJ2-7 TRBD2 TRBV5-1 - CASSLGLAGGGSYEQYF TGCGCCAGCAGCTTGGGACTAGCGGGAGGGGGCTCCTACGAGCAGTACTTC
TRBJ2-7 - TRBV25-1 - CASSVGYEQYF TGTGCCAGCAGTGTCGGCTACGAGCAGTACTTC
TRBJ2-7 TRBD2 TRBV28 - CASRGAGRPYEQYF TGTGCCAGCAGAGGAGCGGGACGCCCCTACGAGCAGTACTTC
TRBJ2-7 TRBD2 TRBV2 - CASSPGGGASGTSEQYF TGTGCCAGCAGTCCCGGTGGGGGTGCTAGCGGGACCTCAGAGCAGTACTTC
TRBJ1-5 - TRBV28 - CASSFRTAFQPQHF TGTGCCAGCAGTTTTAGGACAGCTTTTCAGCCCCAGCATTTT
TRBJ2-5 - TRBV5-4 - CASASEPSAQETQYF TGTGCCAGCGCAAGTGAGCCCTCTGCCCAAGAGACCCAGTACTTC
TRBJ2-5 TRBD1 TRBV9 once CASSAGTGEETQYF TGTGCCAGCAGCGCGGGGACAGGGGAAGAGACCCAGTACTTC
TRBJ2-5 TRBD2 TRBV2 - CASKRGGPKQETQYF TGTGCCAGCAAGCGGGGCGGCCCTAAACAAGAGACCCAGTACTTC
TRBJ1-5 - TRBV5-4 - CASSQDNNQPQHF TGTGCCAGCAGCCAGGACAACAATCAGCCCCAGCATTTT
TRBJ2-7 - TRBV2 few CASSAGVPSYEQYF TGTGCCAGCAGTGCAGGGGTTCCCTCCTACGAGCAGTACTTC
TRBJ2-3 TRBD2 TRBV7-9 - CASSLTTSGFTDTQYF TGTGCCAGCAGCCTAACGACTAGCGGGTTCACAGATACGCAGTATTTT
TRBJ2-7 TRBD2 TRBV5-1 few CASSFASGPTGEQYF TGCGCCAGCAGCTTTGCTAGCGGGCCGACCGGCGAGCAGTACTTC
TRBJ2-5 TRBD2 TRBV5-5 once CASSWGGETQYF TGTGCCAGCAGCTGGGGGGGGGAGACCCAGTACTTC
TRBJ2-1 TRBD2 TRBV19 - CASSFEAGTSGGNEQFF TGTGCCAGTAGTTTTGAAGCCGGGACTAGCGGAGGGAATGAGCAGTTCTTC
TRBJ1-5 TRBD1 TRBV29-1 - CSVARDRNQPQHF TGCAGCGTTGCCCGGGACAGAAATCAGCCCCAGCATTTT
TRBJ1-5 - TRBV6-5 - CASSRRGGAHEWHF TGTGCCAGCAGCCGCAGAGGCGGGGCCCACGAGTGGCATTTT
TRBJ2-3 TRBD1 TRBV18 - CASSPQNRGISTDTQYF TGTGCCAGCTCACCACAAAACAGGGGAATTAGCACAGATACGCAGTATTTT
TRBJ2-5 TRBD1 TRBV19 - CASSLQTGGTSGDQYF TGTGCCAGTAGTCTCCAGACAGGGGGTACTTCAGGTGACCAGTACTTC
TRBJ2-5 - TRBV9 once CASSPPSQETQYF TGTGCCAGCAGCCCCCCCAGTCAAGAGACCCAGTACTTC
TRBJ1-5 - TRBV27 - CASSLGRALAGWPQHF TGTGCCAGCAGTTTAGGCAGGGCCCTAGCGGGTTGGCCCCAGCATTTT
TRBJ1-1 TRBD1 TRBV19 - CASSMEQGSTEAFF TGTGCCAGTAGTATGGAACAGGGGAGTACTGAAGCTTTCTTT
TRBJ2-7 TRBD1 TRBV19 - CASSLTGIPYEQYF TGTGCCAGTAGTCTGACAGGGATTCCCTACGAGCAGTACTTC
TRBJ2-7 - TRBV18 - CASSPARIQHLYF TGTGCCAGCTCACCAGCAAGGATACAGCATTTGTACTTC
TRBJ1-2 - TRBV4-1 - CASSDGGGVYGYTF TGCGCCAGCAGCGACGGAGGAGGGGTCTATGGCTACACCTTC
TRBJ1-3 - TRBV19 - CASSPRQDSSGNTIYF TGTGCCAGTAGTCCTAGACAGGATTCCTCTGGAAACACCATATATTTT
TRBJ2-2 TRBD2 TRBV28 - CASSSTGLASKTGELFF TGTGCCAGCAGTTCCACGGGACTAGCCTCGAAAACCGGGGAGCTGTTTTTT
TRBJ1-5 TRBD1 TRBV6-1 - CASSESPQGARGQPQHF TGTGCCAGCAGTGAAAGTCCCCAGGGGGCGCGGGGTCAGCCCCAGCATTTT
TRBJ2-3 - TRBV6-4 - CASSEGGTTDTQYF TGTGCCAGCAGTGAGGGCGGGACCACAGATACGCAGTATTTT
TRBJ2-5 - TRBV11-3 - CASSSNRQETQYF TGTGCCAGCAGCTCGAACAGGCAAGAGACCCAGTACTTC
TRBJ2-7 TRBD1 TRBV5-1 - CASSSATGFGEQYF TGCGCCAGCAGTAGTGCGACAGGGTTTGGCGAGCAGTACTTC
TRBJ1-1 - TRBV4-1 - CASSQEVTVMNTEAFF TGCGCCAGCAGCCAAGAGGTTACAGTAATGAACACTGAAGCTTTCTTT
TRBJ1-4 TRBD1 TRBV30 - CAWREPGGNEKLFF TGTGCCTGGAGGGAACCAGGGGGCAATGAAAAACTGTTTTTT
TRBJ2-7 TRBD1 TRBV16 - CASSQLGTGDSYEQYF TGTGCCAGCAGCCAATTGGGGACAGGGGACTCCTACGAGCAGTACTTC
TRBJ2-6 TRBD2 TRBV6-4 - CASSDSAGVSGANVLTF TGTGCCAGCAGTGACTCTGCGGGAGTCTCTGGGGCCAACGTCCTGACTTTC
TRBJ1-2 - TRBV19 - CASRGSSYGYTF TGTGCCAGTAGGGGCAGCTCGTATGGCTACACCTTC
TRBJ2-1 - TRBV6-4 - CASSGDYENEQFF TGTGCCAGCAGTGGAGACTACGAGAATGAGCAGTTCTTC
TRBJ2-1 - TRBV25-1 - CASSVEGTPYNEQFF TGTGCCAGCAGTGTAGAGGGGACACCTTACAATGAGCAGTTCTTC
TRBJ1-2 - TRBV4-1 - CASSQEFRGTGSYGYTF TGCGCCAGCAGCCAGGAGTTTCGGGGAACGGGAAGCTATGGCTACACCTTC
TRBJ2-7 TRBD2 TRBV28 - CASSLPSGQQYF TGTGCCAGCAGTTTACCTAGCGGGCAGCAGTACTTC
TRBJ2-7 TRBD2 TRBV13 - CASSSTSGSYEQYF TGTGCCAGCAGCTCGACTAGCGGGTCCTACGAGCAGTACTTC
TRBJ2-7 - TRBV19 - CASSARDYEQYF TGTGCCAGTAGTGCACGGGACTACGAGCAGTACTTC
TRBJ2-1 TRBD1 TRBV7-8 once CASSSGQGNNEQFF TGTGCCAGCAGCTCGGGACAGGGAAACAATGAGCAGTTCTTC
TRBJ2-7 - TRBV11-1 few CASSRESSYEQYF TGTGCCAGCAGCCGGGAAAGCTCCTACGAGCAGTACTTC
TRBJ1-4 - TRBV28 - CASRWREKLFF TGTGCCAGCAGGTGGCGGGAAAAACTGTTTTTT
TRBJ2-2 - TRBV30 - CAWSVGGTSNTGELFF TGTGCCTGGAGTGTGGGGGGGACATCGAACACCGGGGAGCTGTTTTTT
TRBJ2-3 TRBD2 TRBV9 - CASSVATLAGGSGDTQYF TGTGCCAGCAGCGTAGCTACACTAGCGGGAGGGTCAGGAGATACGCAGTATTTT
TRBJ2-1 TRBD2 TRBV27 - CASSFGGSSYNEQFF TGTGCCAGCAGTTTCGGCGGGAGCTCCTACAATGAGCAGTTCTTC
TRBJ1-1 - TRBV18 - CASSPRSGQNTEAFF TGTGCCAGCTCACCTCGTTCAGGGCAGAACACTGAAGCTTTCTTT
TRBJ1-3 - TRBV6-1 - CASSEGAGGGNTIYF TGTGCCAGCAGTGAAGGGGCGGGAGGTGGAAACACCATATATTTT
TRBJ1-5 - TRBV6-5 - CASSQDQPQHF TGTGCCAGCAGCCAGGATCAGCCCCAGCATTTT
TRBJ2-1 - TRBV28 - CASSPQVHEQFF TGTGCCAGCAGTCCGCAGGTCCATGAGCAGTTCTTC
TRBJ2-1 TRBD2 TRBV10-2 - CASSLLAGGRNEQFF TGCGCCAGCAGCCTGCTAGCGGGAGGGCGCAATGAGCAGTTCTTC
TRBJ2-5 TRBD1 TRBV27 - CASRSSQGARETQYF TGTGCCAGCAGATCGTCACAGGGGGCGCGAGAGACCCAGTACTTC
TRBJ2-7 TRBD1 TRBV5-4 - CASSRGQALSYEQYF TGTGCCAGCAGCCGGGGACAGGCGTTATCCTACGAGCAGTACTTC